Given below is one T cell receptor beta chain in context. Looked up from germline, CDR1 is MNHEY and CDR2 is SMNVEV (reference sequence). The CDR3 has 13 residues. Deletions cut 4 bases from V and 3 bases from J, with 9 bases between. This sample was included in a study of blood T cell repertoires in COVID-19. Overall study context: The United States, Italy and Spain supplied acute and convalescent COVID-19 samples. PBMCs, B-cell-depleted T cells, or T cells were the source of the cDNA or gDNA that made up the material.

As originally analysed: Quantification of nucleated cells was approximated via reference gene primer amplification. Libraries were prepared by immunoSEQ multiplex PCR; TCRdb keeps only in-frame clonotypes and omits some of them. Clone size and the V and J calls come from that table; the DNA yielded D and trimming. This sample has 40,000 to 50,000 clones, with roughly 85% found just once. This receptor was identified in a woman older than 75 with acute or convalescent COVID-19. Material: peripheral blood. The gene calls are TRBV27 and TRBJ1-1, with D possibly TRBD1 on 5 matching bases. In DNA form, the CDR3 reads TGTGCCAGCAGTTCAGGGTTTTACACTGAAGCTTTCTTT. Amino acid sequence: CASSSGFYTEAFF.